Sequencing of this TCR beta chain was carried out in a study of blood T cells in healthy people across ages. Findings and caveats of the study: Long-lived donors had more naive CD4+ cells and higher diversity than aged donors.

Primed by a sample-barcoded 5' primer and a J-beta primer mix, a second PCR proceeded for roughly 6 to 12 cycles. Using its own MiXCR run on the 5' RACE reads, TCRdb lists one record per CDR3 protein. The data show around 780,000 distinct CDR3 sequences, around 50% seen once. The CDR3 length is 15 residues. The junction had 4 bases not matched to a gene; V was cut back by 5 bases and J by 3 bases. From germline, CDR1 is SGHTA and CDR2 FQGNSA. This clonotype occurred a few times. Its matching antigen is unknown. Material for sequencing was blood. V usage is TRBV7-2 and J usage is TRBJ2-3; 11 bases align to TRBD1. The clonotype comes from a man aged 35 to 55 in good health. The CDR3 bases are TGTGCCAGCAGCAGGGACAGGGGGTTAACAGATACGCAGTATTTT. Its translation: CASSRDRGLTDTQYF.